One TCR beta chain is described in this entry. The data stem from a study of blood T cell repertoires in COVID-19. In the study overall: Nucleic acid was either cDNA or gDNA, and it came from T cells, B-cell-depleted T cells, or PBMCs.

The protocol was immunoSEQ multiplex PCR, while the TCRdb copy is restricted to in-frame clones and leaves out a portion. The sample has some 390,000 clones, about 87% seen once. This CDR3 is built from 16 residues. The germline CDR1 and CDR2 sequences are LNHDA and SQIVND (reference sequence). Deletions cut 6 bases from V and 3 bases from J, with 21 bases between. Sequencing input: peripheral blood. The rearrangement joins TRBV19 to TRBJ2-7; TRBD2 is a possible D gene (5 bases). This sequence was found in a woman aged 55-75 years with COVID-19, enrolled during active disease. The CDR3 is CASSPRVEILNYEQYF. CDR3 in DNA: TGTGCCAGTAGCCCGAGGGTGGAAATATTAAACTACGAGCAGTACTTC. Using reference TRBV19 and TRBJ2-7 for the parts outside the CDR3, the full variable domain is DGGITQSPKYLFRKEGQNVTLSCEQNLNHDAMYWYRQDPGQGLRLIYYSQIVNDFQKGDIAEGYSVSREKKESFPLTVTSAQKNPTAFYLCASSPRVEILNYEQYFGPGTRLTVT.